These 26 T cell receptor beta chains share one sample of origin, sequenced in a study of blood T cells in healthy people across ages. Next came a second PCR, run for roughly 6 to 11 cycles, which used a sample-barcoded 5' primer along with a J-beta primer mix. TCRdb used MiXCR to reprocess the 5' RACE reads, holding one entry per CDR3 protein. This table holds 550,000 to 750,000 distinct CDR3 sequences, around 21% found once. Input material: blood. The source is an older man in good health.

Points on this clonotype: A read error may account for a junction end that differs from germline. The chain links TRBV12-3 or TRBV12-4 to TRBJ2-5; TRBD1 agrees at 8 bases. This CDR3 has 15 amino acids. CDR3 region: CACSLSGQGQETQYF. The DNA for the CDR3 is TGTGCCTGCAGTTTAAGTGGACAGGGTCAAGAGACCCAGTACTTC.

This chain joins TRBV3-1 and TRBJ1-2; D may be TRBD1 (5 bases). The CDR3 loop spans 14 amino acids. V lost 6 bases, J lost 4 bases, and 15 bases lay in between. Germline V CDR1 and CDR2: LGHDT, YNNKEL (reference sequence). In DNA form, the CDR3 reads TGTGCCAGCAGTCGCCTTGGGGACGGCTATGGCTACACCTTC. Encoded protein: CASSRLGDGYGYTF.

The CDR3 DNA is TGTGCCAGCAGTGATAGCGGGAGATCCTACAATGAGCAGTTCTTC. It yields the protein CASSDSGRSYNEQFF. The V call is TRBV28, the J call TRBJ2-1, with 9 bases fitting TRBD2. The germline CDR1 and CDR2 sequences are MDHEN and SYDVKM. The CDR3 consists of 15 residues. Trimming cost V 5 bases and J 1 base; bases outside gene matches: 3.

CDR3 bases: TGTGCCAGTAGTATCTTAGATGGGGGCAATGAGCAGTTCTTC. This codes for CASSILDGGNEQFF. The genes are TRBV19 and TRBJ2-1; D tentatively reads TRBD1 or TRBD2 (5 bases each). Germline lookup yields CDR1 LNHDA and CDR2 SQIVND (reference sequence). This CDR3 is 14 amino acids long. V was cut by 3 bases and J by 6 bases, with 12 bases left in between.

A remark on this clonotype: Sequence at one end of the junction differs from germline and may be a read error. The rearrangement uses TRBV18 and TRBJ1-5; 9 bases line up with TRBD1. The CDR3 runs to 14 residues. Germline V gives CDR1 KGHSH, CDR2 LQKENI. The CDR3 is CASSEGQGLQLQHF. DNA of the CDR3: TGTGCCAGCTCTGAGGGACAGGGTCTCCAGCTCCAGCATTTT.

The chain uses TRBV7-2 and TRBJ2-3; 8 positions match TRBD2. V was pared by 3 bases and J by 1 base, with 3 bases of the junction left unmatched. Germline values: CDR1 SGHTA, CDR2 FQGNSA. This CDR3 contains 15 residues. The CDR3 spells CASSFDGRGTDTQYF. CDR3 DNA: TGTGCCAGCAGCTTTGACGGGAGGGGCACAGATACGCAGTATTTT.

The genes are TRBV19 and TRBJ1-2; D not resolved. Germline CDR1 and CDR2: LNHDA and SQIVND (reference sequence). V lost 10 bases, J lost 4 bases, and 7 bases lay in between. The CDR3 sequence is 10 residues long. CDR3 region: CATRSYGYTF. The DNA for the CDR3 is TGTGCCACCAGGTCCTATGGCTACACCTTC.

The gene calls are TRBV20-1 and TRBJ2-3, with TRBD2 matching 10 bases. The CDR3 has 20 residues. Germline CDR1 is DFQATT and CDR2 is SNEGSKA (reference sequence). Germline trimming cut 4 bases from V and 0 bases from J; bases unmatched to any gene: 19. CDR3 loop: CSAKVARTSGYSSSTDTQYF. The CDR3 region has the DNA TGCAGTGCTAAGGTCGCTCGGACTAGCGGTTACTCCTCTAGCACAGATACGCAGTATTTT.

This sequence joins TRBV6-1 and TRBJ1-2; a possible D gene is TRBD1 (6 bases). The CDR3 extends over 13 amino acids. Germline V lookup: CDR1 MNHNS, CDR2 SASEGT. With 11 bases removed from V and 3 bases from J, the gap between germline ends came to 16 bases. CDR3 nucleotides: TGTGCCGGCGGGGGCATCGGGCACTATGGCTACACCTTC. Translating gives CAGGGIGHYGYTF.

J is TRBJ2-5 and V is TRBV4-3; D may correspond to TRBD1 or TRBD2 (5 bases each). Germline CDR1 is LGHNA and CDR2 is YSLEER. This CDR3 region has 15 residues. V lost 0 bases and J lost 6, with 14 bases in between. The CDR3 here is CASSQDLGDLQTQYF. The CDR3 coding sequence is TGCGCCAGCAGCCAAGATCTAGGGGACCTCCAGACCCAGTACTTC.

This clonotype was observed at least ten times. J is TRBJ1-4 and V is TRBV7-9, with D hard to call. The CDR3 covers 11 residues. Germline CDR1 and CDR2: SEHNR and FQNEAQ (reference sequence). V was pared by 4 bases and J by 8 bases, with 5 bases between. The CDR3 DNA follows: TGTGCCAGCAGCTCGAGGGAAAAACTGTTTTTT. This gives the protein CASSSREKLFF.

This clonotype appeared a few times. The V call is TRBV10-2, the J call TRBJ2-3, with 7 bases fitting TRBD2. J was trimmed by 6 bases and V by 6 bases; bases with no gene match: 6. The CDR3 has 13 residues. Germline loops: CDR1 WSHSY, CDR2 SAAADI. CDR3 in DNA: TGCGCCAGCAGGGCGGGAGTAGGCGATACGCAGTATTTT. Amino acids: CASRAGVGDTQYF.

The genes are TRBV6-2 or TRBV6-3 and TRBJ1-2; D is uncertain. V gave up 2 bases and J gave up 0 bases, with 7 bases separating them. Looked up from germline, CDR1 is MNHEY and CDR2 is SVGEGT. The CDR3 loop spans 14 amino acids. CDR3 protein: CASSYPDANYGYTF. CDR3 DNA: TGTGCCAGCAGTTACCCGGACGCTAACTATGGCTACACCTTC.

This chain links TRBV12-3 or TRBV12-4 with TRBJ1-4; 10 bases line up with TRBD1. With 5 bases clipped from V and 1 base from J, the junction kept 4 bases outside the gene matches. CDR3 length: 16 residues. Here the CDR3 reads CASSRQGALTNEKLFF. The CDR3 DNA is TGTGCCAGCAGTCGACAGGGGGCGCTAACTAATGAAAAACTGTTTTTT.

The chain links TRBV27 to TRBJ2-1; 10 positions agree with TRBD1. V lost 5 bases and J lost 2; bases outside the gene matches: 3. Germline V lookup: CDR1 MNHEY, CDR2 SMNVEV (reference sequence). This CDR3 is built from 15 residues. The CDR3 bases are TGTGCCAGCAGTCCGACAGGGGGCGCCTACAATGAGCAGTTCTTC. This encodes CASSPTGGAYNEQFF.

In this sample, this clonotype turned up a few times. A read error may explain this, as a much larger clone is one base away. J is TRBJ2-2 and V is TRBV2; D uncertain. Germline CDR1 and CDR2: SNHLY and FYNNEI. Trimming removed 4 bases from V and 8 bases from J, with 11 bases in between. This CDR3 is 13 amino acids long. As DNA, the CDR3 is TGTGCCAGCAGTGGGGCGTCGGTGGGGGAGCTGTTTTTT. This sequence encodes CASSGASVGELFF.

The V call is TRBV7-9, the J call TRBJ2-2; D unresolved. Trimming took off 1 base at V and 1 base at J, with 13 bases between the two ends. Germline loops: CDR1 SEHNR, CDR2 FQNEAQ (reference sequence). There are 17 residues in the CDR3. CDR3 DNA: TGTGCCAGCAGCTTAGATAAGGTCGCGCAGAACACCGGGGAGCTGTTTTTT. Translating gives CASSLDKVAQNTGELFF.

The chain combines TRBV28 with TRBJ1-1; 7 bases are shared with TRBD1. Per the germline V gene, CDR1 is MDHEN and CDR2 is SYDVKM. Trimming cost V 5 bases and J 11 bases; bases outside gene matches: 14. This CDR3 is built from 14 residues. The CDR3 region has the DNA TGTGCCAGCAGTCAACCCATAAGGGGGCTGGAGGCTTTCTTT. It codes for CASSQPIRGLEAFF.

This chain links TRBV12-3 or TRBV12-4 with TRBJ1-1; D is perhaps TRBD1 (6 bases). CDR3 length: 13 residues. V was pared by 5 bases and J by 3 bases, with 10 bases between. CDR3 residues: CASSGQYYTEAFF. The CDR3, as DNA: TGTGCCAGCAGTGGACAGTACTACACTGAAGCTTTCTTT.

The rearrangement uses TRBV3-1 and TRBJ2-7; D call uncertain. V was pared by 4 bases and J by 5 bases, with 12 bases between. Germline V gene data show CDR1 as LGHDT and CDR2 as YNNKEL (reference sequence). There are 13 residues in the CDR3. The CDR3 sequence is CASSLSTGDEQYF. CDR3 nucleotides: TGTGCCAGCAGCCTTAGTACTGGGGACGAGCAGTACTTC.

The chain links TRBV20-1 to TRBJ2-1; the match to TRBD2 covers 8 bases. This CDR3 is built from 13 residues. CDR1 and CDR2 (germline): DFQATT, SNEGSKA (reference sequence). The CDR3 here is CTAQREPYNEQFF. Here the CDR3 DNA reads TGCACTGCCCAGCGGGAGCCTTACAATGAGCAGTTCTTC.

This clonotype was counted only a few times. This rearrangement joins TRBV7-2 to TRBJ2-7; D is unresolved. Matching the DNA end better, TRBJ2-5 makes the J call doubtful. Germline-derived CDR1 and CDR2 are SGHTA and FQGNSA. There are 15 residues in the CDR3. CDR3 coding DNA: TGTGCCAGCAGCTTAGGCCCGGCCGTACAAGAGACCCAGTACTTC. This codes for CASSLGPAVQETQYF.

In the case of this clonotype: The CDR3 end shows no conserved phenylalanine or tryptophan, and so a read error is likely. The chain has TRBV10-3 and TRBJ2-1, with D perhaps matching TRBD1 (6 bases). The CDR3 length is 12 residues. Germline lookup yields CDR1 ENHRY and CDR2 SYGVKD. DNA of the CDR3: TGTACCATCACCAGGGGCGGGAATGAGCAGTTCCTC. Protein product: CTITRGGNEQFL.

This clonotype was observed a few times. This chain joins TRBV6-4 and TRBJ1-5; tentatively, D is TRBD1 (6 bases). In germline, CDR1 is MRHNA, CDR2 SNTAGT. V shed 11 bases and J shed 2 bases, with 13 bases lying between them. The CDR3 runs to 13 residues. The CDR3 spells CAVNRDGNQPQHF. The DNA for the CDR3 is TGTGCCGTTAACAGGGATGGCAATCAGCCCCAGCATTTT.

The chain recombines TRBV7-3 with TRBJ2-7; 7 bases agree with TRBD1. The ends lost 5 bases at V and 2 bases at J; junction bases unmatched: 12. This CDR3 is 16 amino acids long. Germline assignment: CDR1 SGHTA and CDR2 FQGTGA. CDR3 DNA: TGTGCCAGCAGCCCAAAATACAGGGGAACGGCCTACGAGCAGTACTTC. This codes for CASSPKYRGTAYEQYF. Drawing the rest from reference TRBV7-3 and TRBJ2-7, the complete variable domain is GAGVSQTPSNKVTEKGKYVELRCDPISGHTALYWYRQSLGQGPEFLIYFQGTGAADDSGLPNDRFFAVRPEGSVSTLKIQRTERGDSAVYLCASSPKYRGTAYEQYFGPGTRLTVT.

In its sample, this clonotype was seen a few times. The chain is built from TRBV20-1 and TRBJ2-1; 7 nucleotides align to TRBD1. The CDR3 sequence is 14 residues long. Per the germline V gene, CDR1 is DFQATT and CDR2 is SNEGSKA (reference sequence). Trimming cost V 5 bases and J 2 bases; bases outside gene matches: 6. The CDR3 DNA follows: TGCAGTGCTCCCAGCCAGGGGGCCTACAATGAGCAGTTCTTC. Translation: CSAPSQGAYNEQFF.